These 4 T cell receptor beta chains were sequenced from one sample in a study of T cell repertoires in cytomegalovirus infection. TCRdb used MiXCR to reprocess the reads, holding one entry per CDR3 protein. The sample carries around 540,000 distinct CDR3 sequences, 33% recorded once. These receptors have no identified antigens. The source was cultured PBMCs, collected from culture after CMV antigen stimulation. The origin of the receptors is a human donor in good health (CMV status not recorded). Some clones in this sample may be carry-over from other donors' samples.

The genes are TRBV7-9 and TRBJ1-5; tentative D call: TRBD1 (5 bases). The CDR3 sequence is 17 residues long. V was clipped by 1 base and J by 3 bases, with 16 bases between them. The germline CDR1 and CDR2 sequences are SEHNR and FQNEAQ (reference sequence). The CDR3: CASSLVTWGEFNQPQHF. Here the CDR3 DNA reads TGTGCCAGCAGCTTAGTGACTTGGGGGGAGTTCAATCAGCCCCAGCATTTT.

This rearrangement joins TRBV19 to TRBJ1-1; D is ambiguous. V was pared by 3 bases and J by 7 bases, with 12 bases between. From germline, CDR1 is LNHDA and CDR2 SQIVND (reference sequence). The CDR3 spans 13 residues. CDR3 in DNA: TGTGCCAGTAGTATTATGAGCTCGCGTGAAGCTTTCTTT. The encoded protein is CASSIMSSREAFF.

This clonotype was found a few times. The chain combines TRBV14 with TRBJ2-1, with TRBD2 identical over 8 bases. The CDR3 contains 16 residues. The germline gives CDR1 SGHDN, CDR2 FVKESK. Germline trimming cut 2 bases from V and 3 bases from J; bases unmatched to any gene: 6. CDR3 nucleotides: TGTGCCAGCAGCCAACTCGAACTAGCGGTCTACAATGAGCAGTTCTTC. Protein: CASSQLELAVYNEQFF.

V usage is TRBV2 and J usage is TRBJ2-5, with 13 bases fitting TRBD2. The germline V gene has CDR1 SNHLY and CDR2 FYNNEI. V shed 8 bases, J shed 4 bases, and the junction held 4 bases outside the gene matches. The CDR3 is 14 amino acids. The CDR3 region has the DNA TGTGCCAGCGGGAGGACTAGCGGGAGAGAGACCCAGTACTTC. Translated, it gives CASGRTSGRETQYF.